Listed below are T cell receptor beta chains from one sample, sequenced in a study of radiotherapy plus CTLA-4 blockade in lung cancer. The assay was immunoSEQ multiplex PCR, and TCRdb's table has in-frame clones only and misses some. The table lists under 95,000 clones, under 90% of them singletons. The sample here was peripheral blood, taken from a patient treated with radiotherapy plus ipilimumab. All receptors come from a human donor with non-small cell lung cancer who had stable disease on radiotherapy plus ipilimumab. The CDR3 runs from the conserved cysteine through the conserved F or W. The order of the fields is V gene, clone size, CDR3 length, D gene, J gene, CDR3 DNA, CDR3 protein. A D gene is named only where the DNA matches it firmly. Clone size is given for some rows only: seen once, a few or many times, or a class if the clone is expanded.

>TRBV9|once|13|TRBD2|TRBJ2-7
TGTGCCAGCAGCGCCGGGACTATCTACGAGCAGTACTTC
CASSAGTIYEQYF
>TRBV6-1|.|19|.|TRBJ1-6
TGTGCCAGCAGTGAAGACTTCGGGGTCTCGAGCTCCTATAATTCACCCCTCCACTTT
CASSEDFGVSSSYNSPLHF
>TRBV5-1|.|14|.|TRBJ1-1
TGCGCCAGCAGCTTGTCCGCAGAGAACACTGAAGCTTTCTTT
CASSLSAENTEAFF
>TRBV19|.|18|.|TRBJ1-5
TGTGCCAGTAGTATCGCTTTGGCAGGGGAGGGAAGCAATCAGCCCCAGCATTTT
CASSIALAGEGSNQPQHF
>TRBV7-3|few|13|.|TRBJ1-6
TGTGCCAGCAGCCCGGGGGTTAATTCACCCCTCCACTTT
CASSPGVNSPLHF
>TRBV18|few|15|.|TRBJ1-1
TGTGCCAGCTCACCACTTGGACAGTTGAACACTGAAGCTTTCTTT
CASSPLGQLNTEAFF
>TRBV30|.|16|TRBD2|TRBJ2-5
TGTGCCTGGAGCTATGGGGGACTACCGTACCAAGAGACCCAGTACTTC
CAWSYGGLPYQETQYF
>TRBV2|.|15|TRBD1|TRBJ1-5
TGTGCCAGCAGTCCCCAGGGGGGGTCGCGTCAGCCCCAGCATTTT
CASSPQGGSRQPQHF
>TRBV11-2|few|13|TRBD1|TRBJ2-7
TGTGCCAGCAGCCGGGACAGAGCCTACGAGCAGTACTTC
CASSRDRAYEQYF
>TRBV4-2|.|17|TRBD1|TRBJ1-3
TGTGCCAGCAGCCCCCTGCAGCAGGGGGCTCCTGGAAACACCATATATTTT
CASSPLQQGAPGNTIYF
>TRBV28|few|12|.|TRBJ2-2
TGTGCCGGGGGTTCGAACACCGGGGAGCTGTTTTTT
CAGGSNTGELFF
>TRBV7-9|.|13|.|TRBJ1-1
TGTGCCAGCAGCTTAGAGGTGAACACTGAAGCTTTCTTT
CASSLEVNTEAFF
>TRBV30|.|13|.|TRBJ2-5
TGTGCCTGGAGCCCTCGGCCCGGGGAGACCCAGTACTTC
CAWSPRPGETQYF
>TRBV5-1|.|14|.|TRBJ1-1
TGCGCCAGCAGCTTGGATGGGGGAAGCACTGAAGCTTTCTTT
CASSLDGGSTEAFF
>TRBV5-4|.|13|TRBD1|TRBJ1-5
TGTGCCAGCAGCAACGGACAGGGGGAGCCCCAGCATTTT
CASSNGQGEPQHF
>TRBV27|once|14|.|TRBJ2-5
TGTGCCAGCAGTTATGACTCGAGCCAAGAGACCCAGTACTTC
CASSYDSSQETQYF
>TRBV9|.|16|.|TRBJ2-1
TGTGCCAGCAGCGTCCCGCGGGACGCCTCCTACAATGAGCAGTTCTTC
CASSVPRDASYNEQFF
>TRBV29-1|.|11|.|TRBJ1-1
TGCAGCGTTCCAGGGAACACTGAAGCTTTCTTT
CSVPGNTEAFF
>TRBV19|.|16|TRBD1|TRBJ1-2
TGTGCCAGTAGTATAACGCCCTCAGGGGGCGCATATGGCTACACCTTC
CASSITPSGGAYGYTF